The next 27 T cell receptor beta chains were all read from a single sample in a study of blood T cell repertoires in COVID-19 (dated by TCRdb to about 2020). The library relied on the immunoSEQ multiplex PCR assay. The immuneACCESS repertoire file appears here via TCRdb, limited to in-frame rearrangements. These files lack a portion of the clones; in checked studies, under half of the deficit traces to unresolved V genes, and the cause of the others is not known. This sample holds around 170,000 clones; about nine tenths were observed only once. Jointly, the top ten make up roughly 4% of the sample. Sequencing was done on a sample of peripheral blood. Receptor source: a woman aged 70 to 79 with acute or convalescent COVID-19.

The V gene is TRBV12-3 or TRBV12-4, the J gene TRBJ2-2; D gene ambiguous. The length of the CDR3 is 13 residues. The V gene lost 3 bases and the J gene lost 5 bases, with 7 bases spanning the gap. As DNA, the CDR3 is TGTGCCAGCAGTTTTGTTCGGACCGGGGAGCTGTTTTTT. Amino acids: CASSFVRTGELFF.

The rearrangement joins TRBV4-2 to TRBJ2-2; the D gene is possibly TRBD2 (6 bases). V shed 3 bases and J shed 4 bases, with 15 bases lying between them. CDR3 length: 16 residues. Germline values: CDR1 LGHNA, CDR2 YNFKEQ. CDR3 sequence reads: CASSHAGSGATGELFF. The CDR3 DNA is TGTGCCAGCAGCCACGCCGGGAGTGGTGCCACCGGGGAGCTGTTTTTT.

The V gene is TRBV30, the J gene TRBJ2-7, with TRBD1 matching 11 bases. Germline CDR1 reads GTSNPN; CDR2 reads SVGIG (reference sequence). V lost 7 bases and J lost 5; bases outside the gene matches: 10. The CDR3 has 14 residues. The CDR3 loop reads CALLRDRGLHEQYF. The CDR3 DNA follows: TGTGCCTTGCTCCGGGACAGGGGGTTGCACGAGCAGTACTTC.

The J gene is TRBJ1-2, the V gene TRBV7-2, with D hard to call. The germline gives CDR1 SGHTA, CDR2 FQGNSA. This CDR3 has 13 residues. V lost 2 bases and J 7 bases, leaving 11 bases between the germline ends. The CDR3 region has the DNA TGTGCCAGCAGCTTACAACGAAGTAGTGGCTACACCTTC. Protein sequence: CASSLQRSSGYTF.

This chain uses TRBV4-1 with TRBJ2-2, with D possibly being TRBD1 (6 bases). Germline CDR1 MGHRA, CDR2 YSYEKL. The CDR3 is made up of 14 amino acids. V dropped 6 bases and J dropped 7 bases, with 15 bases sitting between them. CDR3 amino acids: CASSIQGRGGELFF. CDR3 DNA sequence: TGCGCCAGCAGTATACAGGGTCGGGGCGGGGAGCTGTTTTTT.

The rearrangement uses TRBV5-4 and TRBJ2-7; possibly TRBD2 for D (6 bases). CDR1 is SGHNT and CDR2 is YYREEE in the germline V gene (reference sequence). CDR3 length equals 15 residues. V lost 4 bases and J 4 bases, leaving 18 bases between the germline ends. CDR3 sequence (DNA): TGTGCCAGCAGCCCGGGGGTGCAGGGCGAATACGAGCAGTACTTC. Amino acids: CASSPGVQGEYEQYF.

The genes are TRBV14 and TRBJ2-5, with no clear D. V lost 0 bases, J lost 0 bases, and 5 bases lay in between. From germline, CDR1 is SGHDN and CDR2 FVKESK. The CDR3 is 14 residues long. CDR3 sequence: CASSQDRNQETQYF. The CDR3 DNA sequence: TGTGCCAGCAGCCAAGACAGGAACCAAGAGACCCAGTACTTC.

This sequence joins TRBV19 and TRBJ2-2; D is ambiguous. The CDR3 has 16 amino acids. Trimming cost V 6 bases and J 5 bases, with 19 bases left between them. The germline gives CDR1 LNHDA, CDR2 SQIVND (reference sequence). CDR3 DNA: TGTGCCAGTAGCCCCTTCCAGAGCTCCGGGACCGGGGAGCTGTTTTTT. It translates to CASSPFQSSGTGELFF.

This chain connects TRBV28 to TRBJ1-2; TRBD1 matches 7 bases. Germline CDR1 reads MDHEN; CDR2 reads SYDVKM. V shed 4 bases and J 0 bases; nucleotides not matched to a gene: 14. This CDR3 is 18 amino acids long. The CDR3 region is CASSSEGQGVLANYGYTF. CDR3 in DNA: TGTGCCAGCAGTTCTGAGGGGCAGGGGGTCCTAGCTAACTATGGCTACACCTTC.

The chain employs TRBV3-1 (or the pseudogene TRBV3-2) and TRBJ1-1, with no clear D. The CDR3 runs 15 residues. With 0 bases removed from V and 4 bases from J, the gap between germline ends came to 12 bases. In germline, CDR1 is LGHDT, CDR2 YNNKEL (reference sequence). CDR3 coding DNA: TGTGCCAGCAGCCAAGAGCTGTACGGGAGCACTGAAGCTTTCTTT. Amino acids: CASSQELYGSTEAFF.

The J gene is TRBJ1-1, the V gene TRBV6-2 or TRBV6-3; D gene ambiguous. This CDR3 has 13 amino acids. Germline CDR1 and CDR2: MNHEY and SVGEGT. Trimming removed 5 bases from V and 10 bases from J, with 17 bases in between. The CDR3 loop is CASSGGPSSAAFF. The CDR3 coding sequence is TGTGCCAGCAGTGGCGGTCCCTCGAGCGCAGCTTTCTTT.

The chain employs TRBV7-9 and TRBJ2-5, with 9 bases lining up with TRBD1. V trimming: 3 bases; J trimming: 5 bases; junction bases outside the gene matches: 1. Germline lookup yields CDR1 SEHNR and CDR2 FQNEAQ (reference sequence). The CDR3 has 13 amino acids. CDR3 nucleotides: TGTGCCAGCAGCTTTGGACAGGGGGAGACCCAGTACTTC. This sequence encodes CASSFGQGETQYF.

The genes are TRBV15 and TRBJ1-3; D is uncertain. This CDR3 comprises 16 residues. The V end lost 0 bases, the J end lost 4 bases, and 13 bases lay between the germline ends. Germline V CDR1 and CDR2: LNHNV, YYDKDF (reference sequence). The DNA of the CDR3 is TGTGCCACCAGCAGAGATTCGGGGTTCTTCGGAAACACCATATATTTT. Translating gives CATSRDSGFFGNTIYF.

V usage is TRBV4-3 and J usage is TRBJ1-2, with a possible D match to TRBD1 (5 bases). The CDR3 extends over 15 amino acids. Germline V CDR1 and CDR2: LGHNA, YSLEER. V gave up 4 bases and J gave up 7 bases, with 19 bases separating them. The CDR3 protein is CASSRGGGGSPGYTF. As DNA, the CDR3 is TGCGCCAGCAGCCGGGGCGGCGGTGGATCGCCTGGCTACACCTTC.

The chain couples TRBV10-3 to TRBJ1-6, with 8 bases identical to TRBD1. The junction had 2 bases not matched to a gene; V was cut back by 3 bases and J by 10 bases. The CDR3 is made up of 13 amino acids. Germline V CDR1 and CDR2: ENHRY, SYGVKD. The CDR3 loop reads CAISDRGQSPLHF. CDR3 nucleotide sequence: TGTGCCATCAGTGACAGGGGGCAATCACCCCTCCACTTT.

CDR3 in DNA: TGTGCCAGCAGTTTGGGCAAAGCCTACGAGCAGTACTTC. Encoded protein: CASSLGKAYEQYF. The V and J genes are TRBV28 and TRBJ2-7; D is unclear. The germline V gene has CDR1 MDHEN and CDR2 SYDVKM. The CDR3 covers 13 residues. Trimming removed 3 bases at V and 2 bases at J, with 8 bases between.

V usage is TRBV4-1 and J usage is TRBJ2-1, with 13 bases that match TRBD2. The CDR3 spans 15 residues. V dropped 5 bases and J dropped 10; count of bases not matched to a gene: 8. CDR1 is MGHRA and CDR2 is YSYEKL in the germline V gene. As DNA, the CDR3 is TGCGCCAGCAGCTCCCGACTAGCGGGAGGCGGGGAGCAGTTCTTC. Its translation is CASSSRLAGGGEQFF.

The rearrangement joins TRBV15 to TRBJ2-6; the D gene is possibly TRBD1 (6 bases). The CDR3 is 18 residues long. Germline CDR1 LNHNV, CDR2 YYDKDF (reference sequence). Deletions cut 3 bases from V and 2 bases from J, with 17 bases between. For the CDR3, the DNA is TGTGCCACCAGCAGCAGTACAGGGTCATTCCCTGGGGCCAACGTCCTGACTTTC. As protein: CATSSSTGSFPGANVLTF.

The chain employs TRBV30 and TRBJ1-2; D is possibly TRBD1 (5 bases). The CDR3 consists of 12 residues. Germline CDR1 is GTSNPN and CDR2 is SVGIG (reference sequence). Trimming took off 4 bases at V and 1 base at J, with 7 bases between the two ends. For the CDR3, the DNA is TGTGCCTGGACAGGGAATAACTATGGCTACACCTTC. Translation: CAWTGNNYGYTF. The whole variable domain, remainder taken from reference TRBV30 and TRBJ1-2, is SQTIHQWPATLVQPVGSPLSLECTVEGTSNPNLYWYRQAAGRGLQLLFYSVGIGQISSEVPQNLSASRPQDRQFILSSKKLLLSDSGFYLCAWTGNNYGYTFGSGTRLTVV.

The chain employs TRBV28 and TRBJ2-7; perhaps TRBD2 as D (6 bases). V was cut by 6 bases and J by 5 bases, with 11 bases left in between. The germline CDR1 and CDR2 sequences are MDHEN and SYDVKM. This CDR3 spans 12 amino acids. The CDR3 spells CASRQTGDEQYF. The DNA of the CDR3 is TGTGCCAGCAGACAGACGGGGGACGAGCAGTACTTC.

The rearrangement uses TRBV3-1 (or the pseudogene TRBV3-2) and TRBJ1-6; TRBD1 matches at 8 bases. The ends lost 1 base at V and 9 bases at J; junction bases unmatched: 14. Germline CDR1 and CDR2: LGHDT and YNNKEL (reference sequence). This CDR3 region has 18 residues. The CDR3 sequence is CASSQGQGNFGSGSPLHF. The CDR3 DNA reads as TGTGCCAGCAGCCAAGGACAGGGGAATTTTGGGTCGGGTTCACCCCTCCACTTT.

The chain recombines TRBV5-1 with TRBJ2-1; TRBD2 might be the D (7 bases). Between the trimmed V and J ends, which lost 4 bases and 7 bases, there was a span of 15 bases. Germline CDR1 is SGHRS and CDR2 is YFSETQ. The length of the CDR3 is 14 residues. CDR3 DNA sequence: TGCGCCAGCAGCCCCCTGGGAGGGGGGAATGAGCAGTTCTTC. It translates to CASSPLGGGNEQFF. Supplemented by reference TRBV5-1 and TRBJ2-1, the full variable domain reads KAGVTQTPRYLIKTRGQQVTLSCSPISGHRSVSWYQQTPGQGLQFLFEYFSETQRNKGNFPGRFSGRQFSNSRSEMNVSTLELGDSALYLCASSPLGGGNEQFFGPGTRLTVL.

The chain carries TRBV9 and TRBJ2-3; 9 nucleotides line up with TRBD1. V was clipped by 2 bases and J by 3 bases; unmatched bases: 4. This CDR3 is built from 15 residues. CDR1 SGDLS and CDR2 YYNGEE come from the germline V gene. The CDR3 protein is CASSVRQGGTDTQYF. Written as DNA, the CDR3 is TGTGCCAGCAGCGTTCGACAGGGGGGTACAGATACGCAGTATTTT.

This chain uses TRBV19 with TRBJ1-2; TRBD1 aligns across 7 bases. The CDR3 extends over 14 amino acids. From germline, CDR1 is LNHDA and CDR2 SQIVND (reference sequence). V shed 5 bases and J 5 bases; nucleotides not matched to a gene: 8. The CDR3 nucleotides are TGTGCCAGTAGTTCCCAGGACAGGTGGTATGGCTACACCTTC. Protein product: CASSSQDRWYGYTF.

The chain uses TRBV6-5 and TRBJ2-7; TRBD1 agrees at 9 bases. Germline CDR1 MNHEY, CDR2 SVGAGI. V dropped 0 bases and J dropped 6; count of bases not matched to a gene: 3. This CDR3 is built from 14 residues. CDR3 sequence (DNA): TGTGCCAGCAGTTACTCGGACAGGGGCTTCGAGCAGTACTTC. Its translation: CASSYSDRGFEQYF.

In nucleotides, the CDR3 is TGTGCCAGCAGCACGACTAGCGGGGGGGCTTACGAGCAGTACTTC. Its protein is CASSTTSGGAYEQYF. The rearrangement joins TRBV11-2 to TRBJ2-7, with 14 bases lining up with TRBD2. Germline assignment: CDR1 SGHAT and CDR2 FQNNGV. J gave up 4 bases and V 5 bases, and 4 bases lay outside the gene matches. The CDR3 length is 15 residues.

DNA of the CDR3: TGCGCCAGCAGTGCCAACAGCAGGAAGGGGAGCACAGATACGCAGTATTTT. It encodes CASSANSRKGSTDTQYF. The gene calls are TRBV10-1 and TRBJ2-3, with D possibly TRBD1 on 5 matching bases. CDR3 length equals 17 residues. The germline CDR1 and CDR2 sequences are WNHNN and SYGVQD (reference sequence). V gave up 4 bases and J gave up 0 bases, with 17 bases separating them.